The clone carrying this TCR beta chain was picked up one time. Its antigen is as yet unknown. The source of the sample is a study of PD-1 blockade in classical Hodgkin lymphoma. Germline V gene data show CDR1 as SGHNT and CDR2 as YENEEA. The CDR3 length is 14 residues. V gave up 5 bases and J gave up 4 bases; unmatched junction bases: 4. The repertoire was sequenced with immunoSEQ multiplex PCR; TCRdb's copy has only in-frame clones and lacks some. The sample shows nearly 100,000 clones, approximately 80% of them seen only once. No patient escaped relapse after autologous stem cell transplantation, and brentuximab vedotin exposure varied. Regarding the study as a whole: In newly diagnosed patients, baseline TCR diversity was reportedly below that of healthy donors. Compared with baseline, CD4+ but not CD8+ TCR diversity had risen significantly by C4D1.

This receptor was obtained from a human donor with classical Hodgkin lymphoma. V gene TRBV11-3 combines with J gene TRBJ1-3; 8 bases map to TRBD1. Sequenced here: peripheral blood mononuclear cells (PBMCs), sampled at baseline. The CDR3 here is CASSRTGLGNTIYF. CDR3 coding DNA: TGTGCCAGCAGCCGGACAGGGCTAGGAAACACCATATATTTT. The full variable domain, with the rest looked up from reference TRBV11-3 and TRBJ1-3, is EAGVVQSPRYKIIEKKQPVAFWCNPISGHNTLYWYLQNLGQGPELLIRYENEEAVDDSQLPKDRFSAERLKGVDSTLKIQPAELGDSAVYLCASSRTGLGNTIYFGEGSWLTVV.